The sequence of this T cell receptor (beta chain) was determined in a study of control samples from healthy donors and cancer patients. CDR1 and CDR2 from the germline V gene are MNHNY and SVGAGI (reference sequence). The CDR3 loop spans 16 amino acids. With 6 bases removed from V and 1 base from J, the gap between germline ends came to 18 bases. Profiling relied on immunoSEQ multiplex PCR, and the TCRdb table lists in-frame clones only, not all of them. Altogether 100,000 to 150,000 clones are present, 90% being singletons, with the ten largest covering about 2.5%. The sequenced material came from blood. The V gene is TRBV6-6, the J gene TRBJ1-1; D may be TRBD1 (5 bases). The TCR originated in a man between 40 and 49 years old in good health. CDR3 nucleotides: TGTGCCAGCAGCCCCGGGGGGTCGCGGCGGAACACTGAAGCTTTCTTT. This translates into CASSPGGSRRNTEAFF.